This T cell receptor (beta chain) was captured by sequencing in a study of T cells in Graves' hyperthyroidism and ophthalmopathy. Study-level points and caveats: Most clonotypes that expanded in the thyroid above 0.001 also showed up in blood. Model-based prediction identified ophthalmopathy a median 6.5 months prior to its onset.

The TCR beta CDR3 regions underwent amplification using RNA transcripts as the source. A set of HTBI primers served as the primers for a first-round RT-PCR of the TCR CDR3. One entry per CDR3 protein, called by TCRdb with MiXCR from the multiplex PCR reads. Of 400,000 to 500,000 distinct CDR3 sequences listed, around an eighth were seen once; the top ten hold under 20%. CDR3 length: 17 amino acids. Trimming left V 0 bases short and J 1 base short, with 12 bases between. Germline V gene data show CDR1 as MGHRA and CDR2 as YSYEKL. In its sample, this clonotype was seen many times. Its target is not known.

Material for sequencing was blood. The origin of this receptor is a woman between 18 and 29 years old with Graves' hyperthyroidism. This chain links TRBV4-1 with TRBJ2-2; TRBD2 is a possible D gene (6 bases). CDR3 DNA sequence: TGCGCCAGCAGCCAAGAAGAGGAGGGGATGAACACCGGGGAGCTGTTTTTT. It is translated as CASSQEEEGMNTGELFF.